The 5 T cell receptor beta chains below were found in one sample sequenced in a study of blood T cell repertoires in COVID-19. The protocol was immunoSEQ multiplex PCR, while the TCRdb copy is restricted to in-frame clones and leaves out a portion. This table holds 250,000 to 350,000 clones, approximately 85% found once. The material sequenced was PBMCs or T cells enriched from blood (not recorded which). These receptor sequences come from a woman in her 30s who had recovered from COVID-19.

V usage is TRBV11-2 and J usage is TRBJ2-1; weak D call: TRBD2 (5 bases). CDR1 is SGHAT, CDR2 FQNNGV, per germline. The length of the CDR3 is 15 residues. Deletions cut 3 bases from V and 3 bases from J, with 12 bases between. The CDR3 reads CASSFSDYGYNEQFF. CDR3 nucleotide sequence: TGTGCCAGCAGCTTTAGCGACTACGGCTACAATGAGCAGTTCTTC.

Regarding this clone: Other DNA sequences in the sample encode the same CDR3. The chain joins TRBV12-3 or TRBV12-4 to TRBJ1-1; D ambiguous. This CDR3 region has 11 residues. The V end was cut by 6 bases, the J end by 6 bases, with 8 bases between. The DNA of the CDR3 is TGTGCCAGCAGCCTTGGCTCTGAAGCTTTCTTT. This translates into CASSLGSEAFF.

This clone has a count of ten or more. The V gene is TRBV18, the J gene TRBJ1-5; weak D call: TRBD1 (5 bases). This CDR3 contains 13 residues. Trimming cost V 3 bases and J 11 bases, with 14 bases left between them. Germline CDR1 reads KGHSH; CDR2 reads LQKENI. This CDR3 is CASSPSDTRTQHF. The CDR3 DNA sequence: TGTGCCAGCTCACCTTCGGACACCCGCACCCAGCATTTT.

The V call is TRBV11-2, the J call TRBJ2-7, with D possibly TRBD2 on 5 matching bases. The V end was cut by 5 bases, the J end by 0 bases, with 14 bases between. Germline V gene data show CDR1 as SGHAT and CDR2 as FQNNGV. The CDR3 loop spans 15 amino acids. This CDR3 reads CASSALAFSSYEQYF. In DNA, the CDR3 is TGTGCCAGCAGCGCCCTAGCCTTTAGCTCCTACGAGCAGTACTTC.

The chain couples TRBV3-1 (or the pseudogene TRBV3-2) to TRBJ1-2; 7 bases are shared with TRBD1. V was pared by 6 bases and J by 7 bases, with 14 bases of the junction left unmatched. Germline V gene data show CDR1 as LGHDT and CDR2 as YNNKEL (reference sequence). The CDR3 contains 15 residues. CDR3 sequence reads: CASRLRQGGAGGYTF. The CDR3 nucleotides read TGTGCCAGCAGACTTCGACAGGGTGGGGCCGGTGGCTACACCTTC.